A selection of T cell receptor beta chains follows, all from one sample in a study of graft-versus-host responses after intestinal transplantation. Assay: immunoSEQ multiplex PCR; the TCRdb copy retains only in-frame clones and omits some. The sample has roughly 93,000 clones, 80% to 95% seen once; the top ten hold 0.4% to 0.6%. For these TCRs, the target antigens are not known. The sample consisted of unstimulated CD8+ T cells sorted from spleen or lymph node cells, taken before intestinal transplant. The receptors stem from a human donor who received an intestinal transplant. CDR3s include the opening cysteine and the closing phenylalanine or tryptophan. The D gene is left open where the match is weak. The size of a clone is reported for some rows only, either as once, few or many, or as a class for expanded clones.

CDR3: CASSFGRNTEAFF; DNA: TGTGCCAGCAGCTTTGGCAGGAACACTGAAGCTTTCTTT; size: .; D: .; V: TRBV11-3; J: TRBJ1-1; length: 13
CDR3: CASSQRLAGDTDTQYF; DNA: TGCGCCAGCAGCCAACGACTAGCGGGGGACACAGATACGCAGTATTTT; size: .; D: TRBD2; V: TRBV4-1; J: TRBJ2-3; length: 16
CDR3: CAWSVGGSNRNEQYF; DNA: TGTGCCTGGAGTGTGGGAGGGTCCAACAGGAACGAGCAGTACTTC; size: .; D: TRBD2; V: TRBV30; J: TRBJ2-7; length: 15
CDR3: CATSRGGQANSPLHF; DNA: TGTGCCACCAGCAGAGGGGGACAGGCGAATTCACCCCTCCACTTT; size: .; D: TRBD1; V: TRBV15; J: TRBJ1-6; length: 15
CDR3: CASSIAGGNTGELFF; DNA: TGTGCCAGTAGTATAGCGGGGGGGAACACCGGGGAGCTGTTTTTT; size: .; D: TRBD2; V: TRBV19; J: TRBJ2-2; length: 15
CDR3: CASSLGDRGGNQPQHF; DNA: TGTGCCAGCAGCTTGGGGGACAGAGGGGGGAATCAGCCCCAGCATTTT; size: .; D: TRBD1; V: TRBV5-5; J: TRBJ1-5; length: 16
CDR3: CASSVGLASSTDTQYF; DNA: TGTGCCAGCAGCGTAGGTCTAGCGTCTAGCACAGATACGCAGTATTTT; size: .; D: .; V: TRBV9; J: TRBJ2-3; length: 16
CDR3: CASSLWTDNEQFF; DNA: TGTGCCAGCAGCTTGTGGACAGACAATGAGCAGTTCTTC; size: .; D: .; V: TRBV7-9; J: TRBJ2-1; length: 13
CDR3: CASGSGTDYEQYF; DNA: TGTGCCAGCGGGTCCGGGACAGACTACGAGCAGTACTTC; size: .; D: TRBD1; V: TRBV2; J: TRBJ2-7; length: 13
CDR3: CASQEGNSNQPQHF; DNA: TGTGCCAGCCAGGAGGGAAATAGCAATCAGCCCCAGCATTTT; size: .; D: .; V: TRBV7-9; J: TRBJ1-5; length: 14
CDR3: CAISEVGDSSYEQYF; DNA: TGTGCCATCAGTGAAGTAGGAGATAGCTCCTACGAGCAGTACTTC; size: .; D: .; V: TRBV10-3; J: TRBJ2-7; length: 15
CDR3: CASSYPPDGQSPGQYF; DNA: TGTGCCAGCAGCTACCCCCCGGACGGACAGTCGCCGGGGCAGTACTTC; size: .; D: .; V: TRBV11-3; J: TRBJ2-7; length: 16
CDR3: CASSQDGGHEQFF; DNA: TGCGCCAGCAGCCAAGATGGAGGGCATGAGCAGTTCTTC; size: .; D: .; V: TRBV4-1; J: TRBJ2-1; length: 13
CDR3: CASSDRGGSPFYNEQFF; DNA: TGTGCCAGCAGCGACAGGGGTGGGAGCCCCTTCTACAATGAGCAGTTCTTC; size: .; D: TRBD1; V: TRBV27; J: TRBJ2-1; length: 17
CDR3: CASSYDQGVYEQYF; DNA: TGTGCCAGCAGTTACGACCAGGGTGTATACGAGCAGTACTTC; size: .; D: .; V: TRBV6-6; J: TRBJ2-7; length: 14
CDR3: CASSLYRGSAEAFF; DNA: TGTGCCAGCAGTTTATATAGGGGGTCGGCGGAAGCTTTCTTT; size: once; D: .; V: TRBV27; J: TRBJ1-1; length: 14
CDR3: CASSGAGGAEDEEKLFF; DNA: TGTGCCAGTAGTGGGGCAGGGGGCGCGGAGGATGAGGAAAAACTGTTTTTT; size: .; D: TRBD1; V: TRBV19; J: TRBJ1-4; length: 17
CDR3: CASSHPGLSYEQYF; DNA: TGTGCCAGCTCGCACCCGGGACTCTCCTACGAGCAGTACTTC; size: .; D: .; V: TRBV18; J: TRBJ2-7; length: 14
CDR3: CASSVGPVGGPDYGYTF; DNA: TGTGCCAGCAGCGTAGGGCCGGTCGGGGGGCCTGACTATGGCTACACCTTC; size: .; D: .; V: TRBV9; J: TRBJ1-2; length: 17
CDR3: CASSLSASGGVTRREQYF; DNA: TGTGCCAGCAGTTTATCGGCTAGCGGGGGAGTAACCCGCCGCGAGCAGTACTTC; size: .; D: TRBD2; V: TRBV27; J: TRBJ2-7; length: 18
CDR3: CASSEPNTGELFF; DNA: TGTGCCAGTTCGGAGCCAAACACCGGGGAGCTGTTTTTT; size: .; D: .; V: TRBV19; J: TRBJ2-2; length: 13
CDR3: CASSLLGGVGYNEQFF; DNA: TGTGCCAGCAGCTTATTGGGGGGTGTAGGGTACAATGAGCAGTTCTTC; size: .; D: .; V: TRBV7-9; J: TRBJ2-1; length: 16
CDR3: CASSLSGSPHEQYF; DNA: TGTGCCAGCAGCCTAAGCGGGAGCCCCCACGAGCAGTACTTC; size: .; D: TRBD2; V: TRBV5-4; J: TRBJ2-7; length: 14
CDR3: CASSQGQGPYGYTF; DNA: TGCGCCAGCAGCCAAGGGCAGGGGCCCTATGGCTACACCTTC; size: .; D: .; V: TRBV4-1; J: TRBJ1-2; length: 14
CDR3: CASGDSAGWADTQYF; DNA: TGTGCCAGCGGCGACTCAGCGGGATGGGCAGATACGCAGTATTTT; size: .; D: TRBD2; V: TRBV9; J: TRBJ2-3; length: 15
CDR3: CASSAHVLGADPGELFF; DNA: TGTGCCAGCAGCGCCCATGTCCTGGGGGCGGATCCCGGGGAGCTGTTTTTT; size: .; D: .; V: TRBV7-2; J: TRBJ2-2; length: 17
CDR3: CASSWLSGAGELFF; DNA: TGTGCCAGCTCGTGGCTAAGCGGCGCCGGGGAGCTGTTTTTT; size: .; D: .; V: TRBV6-5; J: TRBJ2-2; length: 14
CDR3: CASSLTSGGEETQYF; DNA: TGTGCCAGCAGCTTAACTAGCGGGGGAGAAGAGACCCAGTACTTC; size: once; D: TRBD2; V: TRBV7-7; J: TRBJ2-5; length: 15
CDR3: CASSIGTGDYEQYF; DNA: TGTGCCAGTAGTATAGGGACAGGGGACTACGAGCAGTACTTC; size: .; D: TRBD1; V: TRBV19; J: TRBJ2-7; length: 14
CDR3: CASSAASGDYEQYF; DNA: TGTGCCAGTAGTGCGGCTAGCGGAGACTACGAGCAGTACTTC; size: few; D: TRBD2; V: TRBV19; J: TRBJ2-7; length: 14
CDR3: CASSEPGQDIYGYTF; DNA: TGTGCCAGCAGCGAACCGGGACAGGATATCTATGGCTACACCTTC; size: .; D: TRBD1; V: TRBV5-5; J: TRBJ1-2; length: 15
CDR3: CASSPESQYGYTF; DNA: TGTGCCAGCAGCCCAGAATCCCAATATGGCTACACCTTC; size: .; D: .; V: TRBV9; J: TRBJ1-2; length: 13
CDR3: CASRTGLGGGEQYF; DNA: TGTGCCAGCCGCACGGGACTAGGGGGTGGCGAGCAGTACTTC; size: .; D: TRBD2; V: TRBV6-5; J: TRBJ2-7; length: 14
CDR3: CASRYNSNQPQHF; DNA: TGTGCCAGCAGGTATAATAGCAATCAGCCCCAGCATTTT; size: few; D: .; V: TRBV6-6; J: TRBJ1-5; length: 13
CDR3: CASTITSGGLVDTGELFF; DNA: TGTGCCAGTACTATAACGTCCGGGGGACTAGTGGACACCGGGGAGCTGTTTTTT; size: .; D: TRBD2; V: TRBV19; J: TRBJ2-2; length: 18
CDR3: CASSWAGTGFSYEQYF; DNA: TGTGCCAGCAGCTGGGCCGGGACAGGGTTTTCCTACGAGCAGTACTTC; size: .; D: TRBD1; V: TRBV11-2; J: TRBJ2-7; length: 16
CDR3: CASSTGTGGEQYF; DNA: TGCGCCAGTAGTACCGGGACAGGGGGCGAGCAGTACTTC; size: .; D: TRBD1; V: TRBV5-1; J: TRBJ2-7; length: 13
CDR3: CASSPTGDGELFF; DNA: TGTGCCAGCAGCCCTACAGGGGACGGGGAGCTGTTTTTT; size: .; D: TRBD1; V: TRBV7-9; J: TRBJ2-2; length: 13
CDR3: CASSLGGGSSYEQYF; DNA: TGTGCCAGCAGCCTTGGCGGGGGGAGCTCCTACGAGCAGTACTTC; size: .; D: TRBD2; V: TRBV7-6; J: TRBJ2-7; length: 15
CDR3: CASSYRDTYSYEQYF; DNA: TGTGCCAGCAGTTATCGGGACACCTACTCCTACGAGCAGTACTTC; size: .; D: .; V: TRBV6-5; J: TRBJ2-7; length: 15
CDR3: CASAGGGLSYNEQFF; DNA: TGCGCCAGCGCTGGCGGGGGGCTCTCCTACAATGAGCAGTTCTTC; size: .; D: TRBD2; V: TRBV4-1; J: TRBJ2-1; length: 15
CDR3: CASSAATGIQETQYF; DNA: TGTGCCAGCAGCGCCGCGACAGGAATCCAAGAGACCCAGTACTTC; size: .; D: .; V: TRBV2; J: TRBJ2-5; length: 15
CDR3: CASSQDNRGRTDTQYF; DNA: TGCGCCAGCAGCCAAGACAACAGGGGGAGAACAGATACGCAGTATTTT; size: .; D: TRBD1; V: TRBV4-1; J: TRBJ2-3; length: 16
CDR3: CASSEDALNYGYTF; DNA: TGTGCCAGCAGTGAAGATGCACTTAACTATGGCTACACCTTC; size: .; D: .; V: TRBV2; J: TRBJ1-2; length: 14
CDR3: CASSLGLTGGWGETQYF; DNA: TGTGCCAGCAGCTTAGGCTTGACAGGGGGCTGGGGAGAGACCCAGTACTTC; size: .; D: TRBD1; V: TRBV7-9; J: TRBJ2-5; length: 17
CDR3: CASSILADTQYF; DNA: TGTGCCAGCAGCATACTTGCGGATACGCAGTATTTT; size: .; D: .; V: TRBV7-9; J: TRBJ2-3; length: 12
CDR3: CASNSRVTNTDTQYF; DNA: TGTGCCAGCAATTCGAGGGTAACCAACACAGATACGCAGTATTTT; size: once; D: .; V: TRBV2; J: TRBJ2-3; length: 15
CDR3: CASSQDRAAGVRNEQFF; DNA: TGCGCCAGCAGCCAAGATCGGGCCGCGGGAGTGCGTAATGAGCAGTTCTTC; size: .; D: TRBD2; V: TRBV4-1; J: TRBJ2-1; length: 17
CDR3: CASSQDPPPGLVYNEQFF; DNA: TGCGCCAGCAGCCAAGATCCCCCCCCGGGACTGGTTTACAATGAGCAGTTCTTC; size: .; D: .; V: TRBV4-1; J: TRBJ2-1; length: 18
CDR3: CATSSGQGVGEKLFF; DNA: TGTGCCACCAGCAGCGGACAGGGGGTTGGTGAAAAACTGTTTTTT; size: .; D: TRBD1; V: TRBV15; J: TRBJ1-4; length: 15
CDR3: CASRAPTGWGQNYNEQFF; DNA: TGTGCCAGCAGGGCCCCCACTGGATGGGGACAGAACTACAATGAGCAGTTCTTC; size: once; D: TRBD1; V: TRBV13; J: TRBJ2-1; length: 18
CDR3: CASSFSSGVYEQYF; DNA: TGCGCCAGCAGCTTTTCTAGCGGGGTCTACGAGCAGTACTTC; size: .; D: TRBD2; V: TRBV5-1; J: TRBJ2-7; length: 14
CDR3: CASSLEEPVTDTQYF; DNA: TGTGCCAGCAGCTTAGAAGAGCCGGTCACAGATACGCAGTATTTT; size: .; D: .; V: TRBV7-9; J: TRBJ2-3; length: 15
CDR3: CASSFSGGNYEQYF; DNA: TGTGCCAGCAGCTTTTCAGGGGGAAACTACGAGCAGTACTTC; size: .; D: TRBD1; V: TRBV5-4; J: TRBJ2-7; length: 14
CDR3: CASSQQGVANYGYTF; DNA: TGTGCCAGCAGTCAACAGGGGGTCGCGAACTATGGCTACACCTTC; size: .; D: TRBD1; V: TRBV6-5; J: TRBJ1-2; length: 15